This TCR beta chain was profiled in a study of cytomegalovirus exposure and HLA in healthy donors. Study conclusions and caveats: Per a later analysis, 16,951 TCR beta sequences showed association with HLA alleles at 0.05 false discovery rate.

Germline V gene sequence: CDR1 SGHDT, CDR2 YYEEEE. The CDR3 has 14 amino acids. The V end was cut by 4 bases, the J end by 3 bases, with 13 bases between. Remarks on this clone: Its antigen is still unknown.

A multiplex PCR was run with 60 Vbeta primers and 13 Jbeta primers. The table came from immunoSEQ multiplex PCR; TCRdb's copy has only in-frame clones and leaves some out. The sample records about 140,000 clones, 84% being singletons. Sequenced input: PBMCs. The chain couples TRBV5-6 to TRBJ2-5; no clear D. The receptor comes from a boy aged 2 to 10 in good health and CMV-seronegative. DNA of the CDR3: TGTGCCAGCAGCCTTACTGGCGGAGAAGAGACCCAGTACTTC. Its translation is CASSLTGGEETQYF.